These 5 T cell receptor beta chains originate from one sample sequenced in a study of T cells in Graves' hyperthyroidism and ophthalmopathy. Researchers took RNA transcripts and amplified the TCR beta CDR3 regions from them. HTBI primers were employed in a first-round RT-PCR of the TCR CDR3. TCRdb re-derived calls from the multiplex PCR reads in MiXCR, one entry per CDR3 protein. The sample holds 530,000 or so distinct CDR3 sequences, 15% to 20% seen once. The specimen was blood. The receptors shown here come from a young woman with Graves' ophthalmopathy.

This clonotype was seen a few times. The V call is TRBV4-3, the J call TRBJ2-7; maybe TRBD1 (6 bases). The CDR3 runs to 16 residues. V lost 2 bases and J 4 bases, leaving 18 bases between the germline ends. The germline V gene encodes CDR1 LGHNA and CDR2 YSLEER. Written as DNA, the CDR3 is TGCGCCAGCAGCCAACCATCCGGCAGGGGAGTGTACGAGCAGTACTTC. Protein product: CASSQPSGRGVYEQYF.

This clonotype was seen ten or more times. V gene TRBV28 combines with J gene TRBJ1-1; 10 bases match TRBD1. The CDR3 has 20 amino acids. Germline loops: CDR1 MDHEN, CDR2 SYDVKM. V lost 2 bases to trimming and J lost 3 bases; unmatched junction nucleotides: 18. The CDR3 bases are TGTGCCAGCAGTTTAAATTTTGTCAGCCGGGACAGGGGCGAAGACACTGAAGCTTTCTTT. It encodes CASSLNFVSRDRGEDTEAFF.

This clonotype came up a few times. The chain employs TRBV20-1 and TRBJ2-3, with unresolved D. CDR3 length: 14 amino acids. V dropped 5 bases and J dropped 1 base, with 13 bases sitting between them. Germline assignment: CDR1 DFQATT and CDR2 SNEGSKA (reference sequence). The CDR3 protein is CSAPPLSGTDTQYF. The CDR3 bases are TGCAGTGCTCCACCCCTCAGCGGCACAGATACGCAGTATTTT.

This clonotype has a count of ten or more. The chain is built from TRBV3-1 and TRBJ2-3; D is uncertain. The CDR3 has 16 residues. V was shortened by 4 bases and J by 2 bases, with 16 bases between the two germline ends. Germline CDR1 and CDR2: LGHDT and YNNKEL (reference sequence). The CDR3 DNA reads as TGTGCCAGCAGCCCAGGCCTGTCCAAGAACACAGATACGCAGTATTTT. This codes for CASSPGLSKNTDTQYF.

This clonotype was counted ten times or more. The rearrangement uses TRBV20-1 and TRBJ1-5; 8 bases match TRBD1. V gave up 7 bases and J gave up 6 bases; unmatched junction bases: 14. The CDR3 has 15 residues. CDR1 and CDR2 (germline): DFQATT, SNEGSKA (reference sequence). CDR3 sequence (DNA): TGCAGTGTTGTGGAGGACAGGGCCGTAGGTCAGCCCCAGCATTTT. Translated: CSVVEDRAVGQPQHF.